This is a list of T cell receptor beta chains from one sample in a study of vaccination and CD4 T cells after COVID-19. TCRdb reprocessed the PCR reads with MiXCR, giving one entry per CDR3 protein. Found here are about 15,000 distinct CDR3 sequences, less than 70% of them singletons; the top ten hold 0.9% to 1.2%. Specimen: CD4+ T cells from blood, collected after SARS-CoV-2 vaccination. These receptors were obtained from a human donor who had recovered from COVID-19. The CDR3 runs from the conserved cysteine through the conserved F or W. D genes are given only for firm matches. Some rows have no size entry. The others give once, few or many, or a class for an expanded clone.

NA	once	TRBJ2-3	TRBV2	TGTGCCAGCAGGGCCGACAGGTTCACAGATACGCAGTATTTT	CASRADRFTDTQYF
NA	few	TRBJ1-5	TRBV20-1	TGCAGTGCTACCAGGGCCCAGAAGAATCAGCCCCAGCATTTT	CSATRAQKNQPQHF
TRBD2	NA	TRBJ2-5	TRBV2	TGTGCCAGCAGTCTAGGACTAGCGCACCAAGAGACCCAGTACTTC	CASSLGLAHQETQYF
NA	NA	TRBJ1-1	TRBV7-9	TGTGCCAGCAGTTGGGACGTGAACACTGAAGCTTTCTTT	CASSWDVNTEAFF
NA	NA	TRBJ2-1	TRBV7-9	TGTGCCAGCAGCCTCCACAGGGTGGAGACGAACAATGAGCAGTTCTTC	CASSLHRVETNNEQFF
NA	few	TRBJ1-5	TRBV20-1	TGCAGTGCTAGGCTGGGCGGGGTGTCCCAGCCCCAGCATTTT	CSARLGGVSQPQHF
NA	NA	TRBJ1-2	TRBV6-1	TGTGCCAGCAGTGCGAGGGGCCGGGGTGGCTACACCTTC	CASSARGRGGYTF
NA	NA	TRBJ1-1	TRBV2	TGTGCCAGCAGTGGAGAAGTCGCCACTGAAGCTTTCTTT	CASSGEVATEAFF
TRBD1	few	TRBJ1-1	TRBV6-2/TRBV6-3	TGTGCCAGCAGTTACCCCAGGGACAGTCGGAACACTGAAGCTTTCTTT	CASSYPRDSRNTEAFF
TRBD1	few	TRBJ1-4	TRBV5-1	TGCGCCAGCAGCGGGTACACGGGACAGAGTGGTGAAAAACTGTTTTTT	CASSGYTGQSGEKLFF
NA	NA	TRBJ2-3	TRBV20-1	TGCAGTGCTAGCTCAGATACGCAGTATTTT	CSASSDTQYF
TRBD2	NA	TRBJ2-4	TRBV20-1	TGCAGTGCTCTTAGCGGGAGGGGGAACATTCAGTACTTC	CSALSGRGNIQYF
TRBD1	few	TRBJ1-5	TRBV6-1	TGTGCCAGCAGTGAAGGGGGACAGGGGGCGGATCCCCAGCATTTT	CASSEGGQGADPQHF
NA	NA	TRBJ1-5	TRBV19	TGTGCCAGTAGTATGTCGGTCGAGCAGCCCCAGCATTTT	CASSMSVEQPQHF
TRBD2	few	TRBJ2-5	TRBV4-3	TGCGCCAGCAGCCAAGCGGGAGGTGGAGAGACCCAGTACTTC	CASSQAGGGETQYF
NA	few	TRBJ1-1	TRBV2	TGTGCCAGCAGGGTAAATATTCGGGGGCACACTGAAGCTTTCTTT	CASRVNIRGHTEAFF
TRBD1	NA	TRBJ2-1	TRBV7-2	TGTGCCAGCAGCTTCGAGACAGGGCAATACAATGAGCAGTTCTTC	CASSFETGQYNEQFF
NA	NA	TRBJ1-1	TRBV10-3	TGTGCCATCAGAGCCGTGGCGGCTGAAGCTTTCTTT	CAIRAVAAEAFF
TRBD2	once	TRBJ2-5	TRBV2	TGTGCCAGCTGCCGGGAGGAGGGAGAGACCCAGTACTTC	CASCREEGETQYF
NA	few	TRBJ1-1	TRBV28	TGTGCCAGCAGTCCAGGGGACACTGAAGCTTTCTTT	CASSPGDTEAFF
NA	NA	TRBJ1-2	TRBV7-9	TGTGCCAGCAGCCGAACCTCAGGGGAAGGCTACACCTTC	CASSRTSGEGYTF
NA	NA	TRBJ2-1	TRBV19	TGTGCCAGTAGTATCGGGGCTCTCGATGAGCAGTTCTTC	CASSIGALDEQFF
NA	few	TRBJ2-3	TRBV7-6	TGTGCCAGCAGCCCCCAGGGGACAGATACGCAGTATTTT	CASSPQGTDTQYF
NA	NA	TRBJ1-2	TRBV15	TGTGCCACCAGCAGAGATAAAGTCGCAGGGGGCTACACCTTC	CATSRDKVAGGYTF
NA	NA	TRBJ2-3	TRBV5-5	TGTGCCAGCAGCTTGGGATTAACTGGGGGTACGCAGTATTTT	CASSLGLTGGTQYF
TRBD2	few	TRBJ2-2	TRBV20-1	TGCAGTGCTTATATTAGCGGGAGGGTTAACACCGGGGAGCTGTTTTTT	CSAYISGRVNTGELFF
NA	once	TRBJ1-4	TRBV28	TGTGCCAGCAGTTCCCAACAGGGCAATAATGAAAAACTGTTTTTT	CASSSQQGNNEKLFF
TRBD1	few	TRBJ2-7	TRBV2	TGTGCCAGCGGTGGACAGGGCTACGAGCAGTACTTC	CASGGQGYEQYF
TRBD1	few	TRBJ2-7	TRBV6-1	TGTGCCAGCAGTCGAAACCGGGACAGGGTAGCAAACGAGCAGTACTTC	CASSRNRDRVANEQYF
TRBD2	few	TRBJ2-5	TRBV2	TGTGCCAGCAGCGGACTAGCGGGAGGGGAAGAGACCCAGTACTTC	CASSGLAGGEETQYF
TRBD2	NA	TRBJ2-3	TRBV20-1	TGCAGTGTTGGAGCGGGGGCGGGGACTAGCACAGATACGCAGTATTTT	CSVGAGAGTSTDTQYF
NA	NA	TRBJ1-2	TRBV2	TGTGCCAGCAGTGTACAGCGACAGGACTATGGCTACACCTTC	CASSVQRQDYGYTF
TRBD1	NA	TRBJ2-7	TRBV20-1	TGCAGTGCCCCGGGGACAGGGGGCCGAAGCGAGCAGTACTTC	CSAPGTGGRSEQYF
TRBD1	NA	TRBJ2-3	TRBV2	TGTGCCAGCAGTGGGGGGACAGGTACAGATACGCAGTATTTT	CASSGGTGTDTQYF
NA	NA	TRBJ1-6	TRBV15	TGTGCCACCAGCAGAGATTGGTCACCCCTCCACTTT	CATSRDWSPLHF
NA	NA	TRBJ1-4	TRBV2	TGTGCCAGCAGGGGCGGGGCTAATGAAAAACTGTTTTTT	CASRGGANEKLFF
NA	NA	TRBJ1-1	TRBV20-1	TGCAGTGCCGCAACCGGGACGGCGAACACTGAAGCTTTCTTT	CSAATGTANTEAFF
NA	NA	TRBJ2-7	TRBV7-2	TGTGCCAGCAGCGTGGCAGGGCGAACCTACGAGCAGTACTTC	CASSVAGRTYEQYF
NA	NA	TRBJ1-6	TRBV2	TGTGCCAGCAATACGGGATTAGAATCACCCCTCCACTTT	CASNTGLESPLHF
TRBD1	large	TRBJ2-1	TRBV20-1	TGCAGTGCTAGGATGACAGGGGATGTTGGCAATGAGCAGTTCTTC	CSARMTGDVGNEQFF
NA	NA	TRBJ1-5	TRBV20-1	TGCAGTGCTGACCGTCTGGCTCAGCCCCAGCATTTT	CSADRLAQPQHF
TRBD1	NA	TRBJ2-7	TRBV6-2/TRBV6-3	TGTGCCAGCAGGAGGACAGGGCATTCCTCCTACGAGCAGTACTTC	CASRRTGHSSYEQYF
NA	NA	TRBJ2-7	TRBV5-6	TGTGCCAGCAGCACCGGGACGGGCCTATACGAGCAGTACTTC	CASSTGTGLYEQYF
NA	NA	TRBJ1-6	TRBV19	TGTGCCAGCAAGCCAAGTTTACATTCACCCCTCCACTTT	CASKPSLHSPLHF
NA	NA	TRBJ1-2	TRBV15	TGTGCCACCAGCAGAGTTCGGACGGGAAACAGAGGCTACACCTTC	CATSRVRTGNRGYTF
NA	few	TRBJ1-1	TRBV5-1	TGCGCCAGCAGATATACAGAGAACACTGAAGCCTTCTTT	CASRYTENTEAFF
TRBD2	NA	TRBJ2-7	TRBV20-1	TGCAGTGCTTCGGGACTAGCGGGAGCAACGGGCTACGAGCAGTACTTC	CSASGLAGATGYEQYF
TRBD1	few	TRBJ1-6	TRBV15	TGTGCCACCAGCTCGAACAGGGGTAATTCACCCCTCCACTTT	CATSSNRGNSPLHF
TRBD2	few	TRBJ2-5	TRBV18	TGTGCCAGCTCACCCTTGAAGACTAGCCAGGCCGAGACCCAGTACTTC	CASSPLKTSQAETQYF
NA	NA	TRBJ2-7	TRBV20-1	TGCAGTACCCTAGCGATCCCCTACGAGCAGTACTTC	CSTLAIPYEQYF